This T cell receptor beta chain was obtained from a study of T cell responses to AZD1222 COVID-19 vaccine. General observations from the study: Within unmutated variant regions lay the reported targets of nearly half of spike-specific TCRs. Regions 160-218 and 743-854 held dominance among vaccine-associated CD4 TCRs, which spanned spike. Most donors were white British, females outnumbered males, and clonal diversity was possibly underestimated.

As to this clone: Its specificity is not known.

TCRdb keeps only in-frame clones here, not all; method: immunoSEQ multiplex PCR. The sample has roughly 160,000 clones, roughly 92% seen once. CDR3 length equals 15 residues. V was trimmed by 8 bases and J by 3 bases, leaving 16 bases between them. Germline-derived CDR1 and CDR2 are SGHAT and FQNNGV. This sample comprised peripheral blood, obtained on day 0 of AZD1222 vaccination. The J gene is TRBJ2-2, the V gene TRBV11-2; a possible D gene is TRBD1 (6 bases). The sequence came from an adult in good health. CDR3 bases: TGTGCCAGCTCACGGCAGGGGTCCTACACCGGGGAGCTGTTTTTT. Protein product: CASSRQGSYTGELFF.